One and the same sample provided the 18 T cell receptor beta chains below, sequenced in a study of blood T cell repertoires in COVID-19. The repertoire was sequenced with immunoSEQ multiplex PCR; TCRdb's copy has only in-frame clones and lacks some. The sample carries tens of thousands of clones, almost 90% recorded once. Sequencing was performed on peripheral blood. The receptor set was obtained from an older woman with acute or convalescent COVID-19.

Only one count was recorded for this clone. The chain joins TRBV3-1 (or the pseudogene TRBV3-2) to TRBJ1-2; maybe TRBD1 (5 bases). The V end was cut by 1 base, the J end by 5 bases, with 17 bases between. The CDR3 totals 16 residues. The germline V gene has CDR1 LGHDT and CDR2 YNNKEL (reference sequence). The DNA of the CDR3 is TGTGCCAGCAGCCAAGTGACGGGGCGGGGTCAGTATGGCTACACCTTC. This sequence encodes CASSQVTGRGQYGYTF.

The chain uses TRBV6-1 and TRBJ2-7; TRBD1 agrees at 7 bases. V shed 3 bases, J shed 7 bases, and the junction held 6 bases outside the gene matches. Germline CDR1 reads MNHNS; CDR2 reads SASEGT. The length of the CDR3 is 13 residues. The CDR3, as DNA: TGTGCCAGCAGTGAGACAGGGCCGAGGGAGCAGTACTTC. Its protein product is CASSETGPREQYF.

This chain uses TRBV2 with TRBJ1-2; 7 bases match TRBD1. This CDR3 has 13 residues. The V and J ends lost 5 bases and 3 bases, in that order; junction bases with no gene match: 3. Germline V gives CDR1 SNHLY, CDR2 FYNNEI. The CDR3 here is CASSSDRYYGYTF. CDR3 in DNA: TGTGCCAGCAGTTCGGACAGGTACTATGGCTACACCTTC.

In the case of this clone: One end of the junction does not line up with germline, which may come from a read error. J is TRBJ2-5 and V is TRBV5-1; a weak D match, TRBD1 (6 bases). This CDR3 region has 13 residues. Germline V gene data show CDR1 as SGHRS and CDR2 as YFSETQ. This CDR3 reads CVSSLQGQETQYF. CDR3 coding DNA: TGCGTCAGCAGCTTACAGGGACAAGAGACCCAGTACTTC.

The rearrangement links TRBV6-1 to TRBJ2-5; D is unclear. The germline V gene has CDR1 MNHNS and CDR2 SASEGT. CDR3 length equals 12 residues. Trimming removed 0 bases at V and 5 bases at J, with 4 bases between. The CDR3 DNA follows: TGTGCCAGCAGTGAAGCTCGGGAGACCCAGTACTTC. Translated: CASSEARETQYF.

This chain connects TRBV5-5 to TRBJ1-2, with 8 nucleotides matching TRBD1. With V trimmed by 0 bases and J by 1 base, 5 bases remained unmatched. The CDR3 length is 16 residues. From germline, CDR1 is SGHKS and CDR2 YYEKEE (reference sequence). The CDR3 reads CASSLAPGGLNYGYTF. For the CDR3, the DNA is TGTGCCAGCAGCTTGGCCCCAGGGGGCCTTAACTATGGCTACACCTTC.

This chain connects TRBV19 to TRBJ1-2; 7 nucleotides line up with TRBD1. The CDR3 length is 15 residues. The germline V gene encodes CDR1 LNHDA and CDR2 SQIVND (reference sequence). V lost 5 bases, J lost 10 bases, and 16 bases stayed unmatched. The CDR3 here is CASSPGTASILYYTF. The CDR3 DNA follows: TGTGCCAGTAGTCCAGGGACAGCCTCTATACTGTACTACACCTTC.

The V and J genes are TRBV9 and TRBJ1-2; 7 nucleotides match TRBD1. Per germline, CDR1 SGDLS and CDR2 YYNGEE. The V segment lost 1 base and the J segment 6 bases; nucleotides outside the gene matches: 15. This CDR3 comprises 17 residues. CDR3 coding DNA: TGTGCCAGCAGCGTAACCCCCACAGGGCAGGGGGGAGATGGCTACACCTTC. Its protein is CASSVTPTGQGGDGYTF.

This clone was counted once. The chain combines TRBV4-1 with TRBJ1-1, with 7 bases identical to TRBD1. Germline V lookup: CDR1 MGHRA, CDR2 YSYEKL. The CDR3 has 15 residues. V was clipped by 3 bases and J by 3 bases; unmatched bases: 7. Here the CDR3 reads CASSHRTGLYTEAFF. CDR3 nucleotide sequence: TGCGCCAGCAGCCACAGGACAGGTTTGTACACTGAAGCTTTCTTT.

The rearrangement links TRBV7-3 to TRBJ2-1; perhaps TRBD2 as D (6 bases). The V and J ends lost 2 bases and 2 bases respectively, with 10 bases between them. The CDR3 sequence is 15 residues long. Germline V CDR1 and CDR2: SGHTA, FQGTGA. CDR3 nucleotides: TGTGCCAGCAGCTTACTGGGGGGAACCTACAATGAGCAGTTCTTC. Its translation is CASSLLGGTYNEQFF.

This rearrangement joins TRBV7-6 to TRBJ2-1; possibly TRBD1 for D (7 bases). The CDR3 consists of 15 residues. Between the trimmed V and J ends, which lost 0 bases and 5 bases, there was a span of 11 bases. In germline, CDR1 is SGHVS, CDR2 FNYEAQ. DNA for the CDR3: TGTGCCAGCAGCTTAGCACCCAGGGGGGACAATGAGCAGTTCTTC. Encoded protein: CASSLAPRGDNEQFF.

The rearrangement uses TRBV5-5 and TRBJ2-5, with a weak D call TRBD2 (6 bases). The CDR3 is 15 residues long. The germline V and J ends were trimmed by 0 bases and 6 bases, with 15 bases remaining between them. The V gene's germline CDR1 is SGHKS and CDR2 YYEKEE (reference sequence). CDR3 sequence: CASSLGSSGVQTQYF. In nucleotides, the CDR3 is TGTGCCAGCAGCTTGGGTAGCTCGGGGGTACAGACCCAGTACTTC.

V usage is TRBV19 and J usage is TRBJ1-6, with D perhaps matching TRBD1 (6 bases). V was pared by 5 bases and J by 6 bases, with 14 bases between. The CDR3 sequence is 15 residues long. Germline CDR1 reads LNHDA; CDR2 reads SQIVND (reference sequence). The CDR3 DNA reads TGTGCCAGTAGTTCCGCTGACAGGTTTAATTCACCCCTCCACTTT. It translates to CASSSADRFNSPLHF.

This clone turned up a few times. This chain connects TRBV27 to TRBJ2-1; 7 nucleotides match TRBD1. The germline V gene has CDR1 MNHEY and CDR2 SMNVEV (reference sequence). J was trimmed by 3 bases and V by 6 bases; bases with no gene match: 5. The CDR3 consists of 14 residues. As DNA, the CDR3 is TGTGCCAGCAGAAACGGACAGGACTACAATGAGCAGTTCTTC. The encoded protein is CASRNGQDYNEQFF.

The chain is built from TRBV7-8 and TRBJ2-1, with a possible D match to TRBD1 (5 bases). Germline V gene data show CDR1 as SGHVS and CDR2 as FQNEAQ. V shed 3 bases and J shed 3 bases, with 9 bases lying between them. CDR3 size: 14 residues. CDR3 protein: CASSFRQYYNEQFF. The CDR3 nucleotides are TGTGCCAGCAGCTTTAGACAGTACTACAATGAGCAGTTCTTC.

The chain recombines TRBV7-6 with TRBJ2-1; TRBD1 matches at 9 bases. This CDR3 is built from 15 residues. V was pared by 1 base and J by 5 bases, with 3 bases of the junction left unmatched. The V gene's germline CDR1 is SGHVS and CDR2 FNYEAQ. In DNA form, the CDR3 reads TGTGCCAGCAGCTTAGACAGGGGGCAAAACAATGAGCAGTTCTTC. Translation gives CASSLDRGQNNEQFF.

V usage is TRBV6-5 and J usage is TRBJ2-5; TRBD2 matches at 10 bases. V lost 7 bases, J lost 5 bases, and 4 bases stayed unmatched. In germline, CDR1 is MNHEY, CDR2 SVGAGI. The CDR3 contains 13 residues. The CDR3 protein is CASMLAGVETQYF. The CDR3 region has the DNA TGTGCCAGCATGCTAGCGGGAGTGGAGACCCAGTACTTC.

CDR3 amino acids: CASSILLGQPQHF. The CDR3 DNA reads TGTGCCAGTAGTATACTTCTCGGGCAGCCCCAGCATTTT. The rearrangement joins TRBV19 to TRBJ1-5; D remains unclear. The CDR3 runs 13 residues. The germline V gene has CDR1 LNHDA and CDR2 SQIVND (reference sequence). V was pared by 2 bases and J by 7 bases, with 9 bases between.